The 3 T cell receptor beta chains listed next were all sequenced from one sample in a study of T-cell reconstitution after alpha-beta-depleted transplantation in children. Preparing the TCRbeta library involved the use of unique molecular identifiers. Each CDR3 protein gets one entry after TCRdb re-called the PCR reads with MiXCR. The data contain about 690,000 distinct CDR3 sequences, 16% of them singletons. Sequences were derived from PBMCs from the stem cell graft donor, sampled from the stem cell graft. The receptors were gathered from a human donor who donated a stem cell graft to a child with acute myeloid leukemia.

Note on this clonotype: Germline and junction disagree at one end, which may indicate a read error. The rearrangement joins TRBV20-1 to TRBJ2-7, with 10 bases that match TRBD1. The CDR3 covers 17 residues. Germline V gene lookup returns CDR1 DFQATT and CDR2 SNEGSKA (reference sequence). The CDR3 here is CSARGPGTGEQSYGQYF. CDR3 sequence (DNA): TGCAGTGCTAGGGGTCCCGGGACAGGGGAGCAATCGTACGGGCAGTACTTC.

In its sample, this clonotype was seen a few times. V usage is TRBV5-6 and J usage is TRBJ1-2; D ambiguous. From germline, CDR1 is SGHDT and CDR2 YYEEEE. Trimming stripped 0 bases from V and 9 bases from J, with 6 bases between. The CDR3 sequence is 11 residues long. The CDR3 loop is CASSLEVSYTF. The CDR3, as DNA: TGTGCCAGCAGCTTGGAGGTTAGCTACACCTTC.

This clonotype showed up many times. The genes are TRBV29-1 and TRBJ2-1; D is uncertain. This CDR3 is 14 amino acids long. Trimming left V 3 bases short and J 1 base short, with 10 bases between. Germline V gives CDR1 SQVTM, CDR2 ANQGSEA. The CDR3 DNA follows: TGCAGCGTTGAGGCGGATAGGTCCTACAATGAGCAGTTCTTC. The encoded protein is CSVEADRSYNEQFF.